This record covers a single T cell receptor beta chain. Its target is unknown. The data stem from a study of cytomegalovirus exposure and HLA in healthy donors. General study results and limits: Later analysis suggested most CMV-associated TCR beta chains were HLA-restricted.

Deletions cut 3 bases from V and 3 bases from J, with 12 bases between. Germline V gene sequence: CDR1 SGHNT, CDR2 YYREEE (reference sequence). This CDR3 comprises 15 residues. The study ran its PCR with 60 Vbeta and 13 Jbeta primers. TCRdb's table, derived via immunoSEQ multiplex PCR, lists solely in-frame clones and lacks some. The sample holds roughly 190,000 clones, approximately 70% seen once. The sequenced material came from PBMCs. The TCR originated in a woman aged 25 to 39 in good health and CMV-seronegative. This chain links TRBV5-4 with TRBJ1-4; the D gene is possibly TRBD1 (6 bases). The CDR3 sequence: CASSWKQGSNEKLFF. As DNA, the CDR3 is TGTGCCAGCAGCTGGAAACAGGGATCTAATGAAAAACTGTTTTTT.